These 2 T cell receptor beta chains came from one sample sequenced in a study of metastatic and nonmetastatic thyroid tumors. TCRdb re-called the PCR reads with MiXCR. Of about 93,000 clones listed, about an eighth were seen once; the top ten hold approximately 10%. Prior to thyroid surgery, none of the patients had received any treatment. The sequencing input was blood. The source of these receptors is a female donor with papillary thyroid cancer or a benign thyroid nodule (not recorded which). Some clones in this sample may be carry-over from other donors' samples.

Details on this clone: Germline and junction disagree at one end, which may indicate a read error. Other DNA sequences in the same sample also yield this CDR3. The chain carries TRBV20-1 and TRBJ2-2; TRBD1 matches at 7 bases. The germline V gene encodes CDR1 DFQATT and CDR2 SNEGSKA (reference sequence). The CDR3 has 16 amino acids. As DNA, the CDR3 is TGCAGTGCTAGACCTGGGACAGCTGCTAACACCGGGGAGTTGTTTTTT. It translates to CSARPGTAANTGELFF.

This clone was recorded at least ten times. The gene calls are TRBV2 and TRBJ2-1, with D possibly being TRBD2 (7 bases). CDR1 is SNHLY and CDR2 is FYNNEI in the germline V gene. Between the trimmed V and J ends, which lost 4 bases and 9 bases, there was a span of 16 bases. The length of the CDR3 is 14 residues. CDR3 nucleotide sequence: TGTGCCAGCAGTGGCCGGGCGGGGGCTGCTGAGCAGTTCTTC. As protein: CASSGRAGAAEQFF.